The 9 T cell receptor beta chains presented below share a single source sample, sequenced in a study of CD8+ T cells in alopecia areata. Reverse transcribed after extraction, RNA yielded cDNA as the sequencing template. Clones were read by immunoSEQ multiplex PCR, and TCRdb kept only the in-frame ones, dropping some. The table lists 180,000 or so clones, 55% to 75% of them singletons. The treatment was: oral pan-JAK inhibitor, 5-10 mg twice daily. The sample was CD4+ T cells sorted from blood, taken at week 24, from a patient treated with tofacitinib. The receptors shown here come from a human donor with alopecia areata.

This clone was observed a few times. V and J are TRBV29-1 and TRBJ2-3, with D perhaps given as TRBD1 or TRBD2 (6 bases each). The CDR3 is 13 residues long. V lost 5 bases to trimming and J lost 4 bases, with 13 bases between them. Germline V lookup: CDR1 SQVTM, CDR2 ANQGSEA. CDR3 in DNA: TGCAGCGTTTTCGCGGGGACACCAGATACGCAGTATTTT. This gives the protein CSVFAGTPDTQYF.

The V gene is TRBV4-1, the J gene TRBJ2-1; TRBD2 matches 13 bases. This CDR3 spans 16 amino acids. V lost 6 bases and J lost 9; bases outside the gene matches: 11. Germline CDR1 reads MGHRA; CDR2 reads YSYEKL. The CDR3 nucleotides read TGCGCCAGCAGTACTGGAGGGACTAGCGGGATTCCTGAGCAGTTCTTC. The encoded protein is CASSTGGTSGIPEQFF.

The rearrangement joins TRBV7-2 to TRBJ2-5; D gene unclear. Trimming left V 1 base short and J 7 bases short, with 16 bases between. CDR1 and CDR2 (germline): SGHTA, FQGNSA. The CDR3 runs to 15 residues. Here the CDR3 DNA reads TGTGCCAGCAGCTTAGAAGGGCTGGGGTTGGTGACCCAGTACTTC. Protein: CASSLEGLGLVTQYF.

This sequence joins TRBV19 and TRBJ1-2; D call uncertain. Germline CDR1 is LNHDA and CDR2 is SQIVND (reference sequence). V dropped 3 bases and J dropped 8 bases, with 10 bases sitting between them. The CDR3 is 12 amino acids. CDR3 loop: CASSIRAGGYTF. The CDR3 bases are TGTGCCAGTAGTATCCGAGCGGGGGGCTACACCTTC. The variable domain in full, with the rest retrieved from reference TRBV19 and TRBJ1-2, is DGGITQSPKYLFRKEGQNVTLSCEQNLNHDAMYWYRQDPGQGLRLIYYSQIVNDFQKGDIAEGYSVSREKKESFPLTVTSAQKNPTAFYLCASSIRAGGYTFGSGTRLTVV.

J is TRBJ2-5 and V is TRBV7-2; 8 bases match TRBD2. CDR3 size: 15 residues. The trim removed 5 bases at V and 4 bases at J, leaving 9 bases unmatched. The germline gives CDR1 SGHTA, CDR2 FQGNSA. CDR3 protein: CASSPQGLVGETQYF. The CDR3 nucleotides are TGTGCCAGCAGCCCCCAGGGACTAGTTGGAGAGACCCAGTACTTC.

This clone was detected once. The rearrangement uses TRBV23-1 and TRBJ2-4, with TRBD1 as a possible D gene (5 bases). TRBV23-1 is reported as an ORF; its role is uncertain. This CDR3 is built from 17 residues. Deletions cut 2 bases from V and 0 bases from J, with 14 bases between. Here the CDR3 reads CASSQAHRILAKNIQYF. Here the CDR3 DNA reads TGCGCCAGCAGTCAAGCCCACAGGATACTAGCCAAAAACATTCAGTACTTC.

The V and J genes are TRBV5-6 and TRBJ1-5; TRBD1 matches 7 bases. J gave up 9 bases and V 1 base, and 4 bases lay outside the gene matches. The CDR3 is 13 residues long. Germline V gene data show CDR1 as SGHDT and CDR2 as YYEEEE. CDR3 coding DNA: TGTGCCAGCAGCTTGCACAGGGGTTCGCCCCAGCATTTT. Translation: CASSLHRGSPQHF.

J is TRBJ2-7 and V is TRBV14; D is unresolved. This CDR3 has 15 residues. Trimming removed 4 bases from V and 3 bases from J, with 16 bases in between. Germline values: CDR1 SGHDN, CDR2 FVKESK. For the CDR3, the DNA is TGTGCCAGCAGCCCTCTCACCCGTGATATCTACGAGCAGTACTTC. This gives the protein CASSPLTRDIYEQYF.

The sample holds a few counts of this clone. The V and J genes are TRBV30 and TRBJ2-1; 7 bases align to TRBD2. With V trimmed by 3 bases and J by 12 bases, 17 bases remained unmatched. The CDR3 contains 15 residues. From germline, CDR1 is GTSNPN and CDR2 SVGIG (reference sequence). The CDR3 spells CAWRFGLAAPDLQFF. The CDR3 DNA reads TGTGCCTGGAGGTTCGGGCTAGCGGCACCCGACTTGCAGTTCTTC.